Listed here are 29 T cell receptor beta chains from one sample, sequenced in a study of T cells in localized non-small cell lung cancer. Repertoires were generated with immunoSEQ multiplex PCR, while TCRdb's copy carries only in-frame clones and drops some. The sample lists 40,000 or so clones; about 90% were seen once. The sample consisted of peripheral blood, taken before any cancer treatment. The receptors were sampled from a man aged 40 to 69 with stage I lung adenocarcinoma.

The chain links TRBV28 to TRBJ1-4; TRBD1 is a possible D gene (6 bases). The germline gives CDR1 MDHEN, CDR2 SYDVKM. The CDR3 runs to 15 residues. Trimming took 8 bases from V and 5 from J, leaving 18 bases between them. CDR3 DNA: TGTGCCAGCGCAAGCCCCGGACAGTTAAATGAAAAACTGTTTTTT. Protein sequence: CASASPGQLNEKLFF.

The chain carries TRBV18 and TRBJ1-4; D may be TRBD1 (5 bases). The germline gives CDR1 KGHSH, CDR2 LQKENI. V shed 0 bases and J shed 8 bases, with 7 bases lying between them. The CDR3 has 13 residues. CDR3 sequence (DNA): TGTGCCAGCTCACCACCGGGGGAGGAAAAACTGTTTTTT. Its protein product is CASSPPGEEKLFF.

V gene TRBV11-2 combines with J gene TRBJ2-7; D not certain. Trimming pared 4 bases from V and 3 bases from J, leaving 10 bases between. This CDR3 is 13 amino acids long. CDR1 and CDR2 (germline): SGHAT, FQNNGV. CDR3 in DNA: TGTGCCAGCAGCTACACGGATATCTACGAGCAGTACTTC. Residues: CASSYTDIYEQYF.

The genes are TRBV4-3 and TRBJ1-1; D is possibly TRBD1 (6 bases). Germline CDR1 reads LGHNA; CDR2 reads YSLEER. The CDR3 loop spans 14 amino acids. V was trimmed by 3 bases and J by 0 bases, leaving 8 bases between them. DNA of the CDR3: TGCGCCAGCAGCCAGGACAGAATGAACACTGAAGCTTTCTTT. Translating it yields CASSQDRMNTEAFF.

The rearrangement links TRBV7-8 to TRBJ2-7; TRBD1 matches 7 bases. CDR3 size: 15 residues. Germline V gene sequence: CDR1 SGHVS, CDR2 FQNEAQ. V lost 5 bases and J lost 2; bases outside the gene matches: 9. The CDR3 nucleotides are TGTGCCAGCAGCCAGACAGGGCGCCCGCCCTACGAGCAGTACTTC. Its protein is CASSQTGRPPYEQYF. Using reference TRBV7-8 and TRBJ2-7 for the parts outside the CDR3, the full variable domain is GAGVSQSPRYKVAKRGQDVALRCDPISGHVSLFWYQQALGQGPEFLTYFQNEAQLDKSGLPSDRFFAERPEGSVSTLKIQRTQQEDSAVYLCASSQTGRPPYEQYFGPGTRLTVT.

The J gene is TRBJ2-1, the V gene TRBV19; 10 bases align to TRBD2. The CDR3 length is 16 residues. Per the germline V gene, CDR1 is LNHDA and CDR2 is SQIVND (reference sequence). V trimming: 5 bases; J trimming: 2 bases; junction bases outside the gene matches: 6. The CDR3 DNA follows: TGTGCCAGTAGTCTACCTAGCGGGAGAGCCTACAATGAGCAGTTCTTC. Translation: CASSLPSGRAYNEQFF.

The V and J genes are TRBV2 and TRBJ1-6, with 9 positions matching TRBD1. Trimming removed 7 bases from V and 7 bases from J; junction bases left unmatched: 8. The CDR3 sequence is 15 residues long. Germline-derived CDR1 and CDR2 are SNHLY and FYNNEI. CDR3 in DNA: TGTGCCAGCATCCAGGACAGGGGAGGGAATTCACCCCTCCACTTT. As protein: CASIQDRGGNSPLHF.

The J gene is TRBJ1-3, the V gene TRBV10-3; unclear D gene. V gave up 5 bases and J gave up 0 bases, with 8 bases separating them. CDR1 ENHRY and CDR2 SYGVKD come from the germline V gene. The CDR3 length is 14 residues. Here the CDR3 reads CAISTTNSGNTIYF. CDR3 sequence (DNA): TGTGCCATCAGTACCACCAACTCTGGAAACACCATATATTTT.

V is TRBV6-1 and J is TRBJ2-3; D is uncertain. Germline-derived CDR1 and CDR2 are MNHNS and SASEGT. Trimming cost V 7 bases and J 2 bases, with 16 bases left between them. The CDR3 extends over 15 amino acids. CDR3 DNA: TGTGCCAGCACAAAAATACCGCTGACCACAGATACGCAGTATTTT. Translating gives CASTKIPLTTDTQYF.

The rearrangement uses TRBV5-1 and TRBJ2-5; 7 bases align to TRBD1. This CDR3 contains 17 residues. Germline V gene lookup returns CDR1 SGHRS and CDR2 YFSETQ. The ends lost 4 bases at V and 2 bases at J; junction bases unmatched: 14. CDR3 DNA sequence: TGCGCCAGCAGCGTCGGGACAGCCTATGGGGGTCAAGAGACCCAGTACTTC. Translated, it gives CASSVGTAYGGQETQYF.

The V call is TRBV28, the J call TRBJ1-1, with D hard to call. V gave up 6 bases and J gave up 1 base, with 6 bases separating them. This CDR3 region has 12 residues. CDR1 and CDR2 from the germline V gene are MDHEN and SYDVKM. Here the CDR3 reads CASSSKNTEAFF. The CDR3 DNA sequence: TGTGCCAGCAGCTCGAAGAACACTGAAGCTTTCTTT. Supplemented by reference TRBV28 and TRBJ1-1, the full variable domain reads DVKVTQSSRYLVKRTGEKVFLECVQDMDHENMFWYRQDPGLGLRLIYFSYDVKMKEKGDIPEGYSVSREKKERFSLILESASTNQTSMYLCASSSKNTEAFFGQGTRLTVV.

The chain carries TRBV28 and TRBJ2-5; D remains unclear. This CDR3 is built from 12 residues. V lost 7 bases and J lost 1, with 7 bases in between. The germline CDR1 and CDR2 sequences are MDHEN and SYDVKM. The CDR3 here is CASNDRQETQYF. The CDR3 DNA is TGTGCCAGCAATGACCGCCAAGAGACCCAGTACTTC.

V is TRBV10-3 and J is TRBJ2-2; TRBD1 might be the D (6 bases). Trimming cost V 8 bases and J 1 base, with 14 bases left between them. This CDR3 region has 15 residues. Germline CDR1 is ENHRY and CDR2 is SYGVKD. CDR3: CAILFATGNTGELFF. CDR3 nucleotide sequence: TGTGCCATCCTGTTTGCGACAGGGAACACCGGGGAGCTGTTTTTT.

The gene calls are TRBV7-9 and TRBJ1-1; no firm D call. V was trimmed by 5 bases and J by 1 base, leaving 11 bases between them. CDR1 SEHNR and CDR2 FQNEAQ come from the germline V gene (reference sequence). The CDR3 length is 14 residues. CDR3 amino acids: CASSPQFGNTEAFF. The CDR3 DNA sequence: TGTGCCAGCAGCCCGCAATTCGGGAACACTGAAGCTTTCTTT.

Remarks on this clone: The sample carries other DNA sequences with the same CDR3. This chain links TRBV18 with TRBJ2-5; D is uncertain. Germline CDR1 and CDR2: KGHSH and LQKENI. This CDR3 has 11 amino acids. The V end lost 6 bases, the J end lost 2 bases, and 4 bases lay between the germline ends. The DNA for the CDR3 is TGTGCCAGCTCTCCTCAAGAGACCCAGTACTTC. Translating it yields CASSPQETQYF.

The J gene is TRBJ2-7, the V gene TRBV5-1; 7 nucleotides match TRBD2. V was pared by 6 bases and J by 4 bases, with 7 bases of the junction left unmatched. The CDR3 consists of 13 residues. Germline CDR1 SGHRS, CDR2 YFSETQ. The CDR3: CASTTLSGYEQYF. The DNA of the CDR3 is TGCGCCAGCACCACACTTAGCGGGTACGAGCAGTACTTC.

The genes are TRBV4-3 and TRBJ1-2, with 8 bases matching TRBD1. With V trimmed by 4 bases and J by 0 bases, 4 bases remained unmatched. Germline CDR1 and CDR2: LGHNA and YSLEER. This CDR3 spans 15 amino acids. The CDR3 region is CASSPGQATNYGYTF. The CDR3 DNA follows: TGCGCCAGCAGCCCGGGACAGGCAACTAACTATGGCTACACCTTC.

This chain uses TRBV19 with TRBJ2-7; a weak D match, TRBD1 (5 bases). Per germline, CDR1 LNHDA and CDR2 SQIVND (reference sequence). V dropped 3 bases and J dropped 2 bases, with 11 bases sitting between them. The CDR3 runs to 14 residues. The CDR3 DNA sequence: TGTGCCAGTAGTATTCGACAGACCCCCTACGAGCAGTACTTC. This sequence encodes CASSIRQTPYEQYF.

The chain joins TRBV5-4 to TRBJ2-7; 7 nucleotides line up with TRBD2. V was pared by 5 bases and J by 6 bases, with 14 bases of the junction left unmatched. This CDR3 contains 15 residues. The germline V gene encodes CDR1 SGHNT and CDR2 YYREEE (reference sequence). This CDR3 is CASRTGGGEPIEQYF. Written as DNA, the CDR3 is TGTGCCAGCAGGACCGGGGGAGGGGAACCGATCGAGCAGTACTTC.

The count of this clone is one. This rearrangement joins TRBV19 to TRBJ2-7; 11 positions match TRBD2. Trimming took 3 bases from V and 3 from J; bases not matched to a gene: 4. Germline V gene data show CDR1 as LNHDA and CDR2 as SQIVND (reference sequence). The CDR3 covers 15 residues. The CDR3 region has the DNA TGTGCCAGTAGTATGGTAGCGGGAGGGATCTACGAGCAGTACTTC. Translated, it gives CASSMVAGGIYEQYF.

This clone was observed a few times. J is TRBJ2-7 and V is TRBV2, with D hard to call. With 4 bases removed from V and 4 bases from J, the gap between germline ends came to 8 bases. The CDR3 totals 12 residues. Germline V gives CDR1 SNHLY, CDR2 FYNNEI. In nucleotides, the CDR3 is TGTGCCAGCAGTGCAGGCTTATACGAGCAGTACTTC. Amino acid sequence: CASSAGLYEQYF.

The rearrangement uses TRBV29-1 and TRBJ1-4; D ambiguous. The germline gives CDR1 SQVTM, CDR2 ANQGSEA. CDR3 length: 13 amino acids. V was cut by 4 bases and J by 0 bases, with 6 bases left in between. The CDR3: CSVVSATNEKLFF. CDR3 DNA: TGCAGCGTTGTTTCTGCAACTAATGAAAAACTGTTTTTT.

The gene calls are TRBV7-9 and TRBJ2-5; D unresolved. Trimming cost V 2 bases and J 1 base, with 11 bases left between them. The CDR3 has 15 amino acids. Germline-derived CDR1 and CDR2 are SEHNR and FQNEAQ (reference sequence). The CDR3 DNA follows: TGTGCCAGCAGCTTACCCGACACAATCCAAGAGACCCAGTACTTC. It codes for CASSLPDTIQETQYF.

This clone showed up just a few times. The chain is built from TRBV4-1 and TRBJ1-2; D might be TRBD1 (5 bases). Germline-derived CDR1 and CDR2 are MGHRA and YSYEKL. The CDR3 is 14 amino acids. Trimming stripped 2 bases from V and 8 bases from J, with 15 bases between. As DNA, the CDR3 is TGCGCCAGCAGCCAACCCGACAGTGTGTGGGGCTACACCTTC. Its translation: CASSQPDSVWGYTF.

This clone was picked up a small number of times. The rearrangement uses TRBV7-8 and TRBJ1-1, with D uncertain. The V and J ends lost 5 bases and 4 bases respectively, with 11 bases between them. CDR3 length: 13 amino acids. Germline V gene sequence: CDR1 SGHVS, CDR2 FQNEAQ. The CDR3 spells CASSARHLTEAFF. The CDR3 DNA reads TGTGCCAGCAGCGCCCGACATCTCACTGAAGCTTTCTTT.

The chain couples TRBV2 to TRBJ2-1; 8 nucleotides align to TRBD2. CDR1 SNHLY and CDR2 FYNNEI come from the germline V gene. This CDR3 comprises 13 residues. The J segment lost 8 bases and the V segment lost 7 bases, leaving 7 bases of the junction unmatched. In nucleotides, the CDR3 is TGTGCCAGCACAGCGGGAGTTTTCGATGAGCAGTTCTTC. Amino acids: CASTAGVFDEQFF.

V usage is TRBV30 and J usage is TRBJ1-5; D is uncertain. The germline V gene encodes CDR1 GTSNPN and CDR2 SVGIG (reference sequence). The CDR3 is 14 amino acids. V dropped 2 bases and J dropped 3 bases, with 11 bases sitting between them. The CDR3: CAWSFGQVNQPQHF. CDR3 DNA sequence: TGTGCCTGGAGTTTCGGGCAGGTCAATCAGCCCCAGCATTTT.

Here the CDR3 DNA reads TGTGCCAGCAGTGCCGGGGACAATCAGCCCCAGCATTTT. It encodes CASSAGDNQPQHF. This sequence joins TRBV6-4 and TRBJ1-5; D unclear. Deletions cut 4 bases from V and 3 bases from J, with 7 bases between. The CDR3 totals 13 residues. CDR1 and CDR2 (germline): MRHNA, SNTAGT.

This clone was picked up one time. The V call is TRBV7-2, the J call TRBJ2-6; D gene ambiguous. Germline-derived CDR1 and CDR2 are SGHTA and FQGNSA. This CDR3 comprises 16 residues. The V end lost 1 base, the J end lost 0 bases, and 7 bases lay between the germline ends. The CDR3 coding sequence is TGTGCCAGCAGCTTAGTACCAGCCTCTGGGGCCAACGTCCTGACTTTC. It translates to CASSLVPASGANVLTF.